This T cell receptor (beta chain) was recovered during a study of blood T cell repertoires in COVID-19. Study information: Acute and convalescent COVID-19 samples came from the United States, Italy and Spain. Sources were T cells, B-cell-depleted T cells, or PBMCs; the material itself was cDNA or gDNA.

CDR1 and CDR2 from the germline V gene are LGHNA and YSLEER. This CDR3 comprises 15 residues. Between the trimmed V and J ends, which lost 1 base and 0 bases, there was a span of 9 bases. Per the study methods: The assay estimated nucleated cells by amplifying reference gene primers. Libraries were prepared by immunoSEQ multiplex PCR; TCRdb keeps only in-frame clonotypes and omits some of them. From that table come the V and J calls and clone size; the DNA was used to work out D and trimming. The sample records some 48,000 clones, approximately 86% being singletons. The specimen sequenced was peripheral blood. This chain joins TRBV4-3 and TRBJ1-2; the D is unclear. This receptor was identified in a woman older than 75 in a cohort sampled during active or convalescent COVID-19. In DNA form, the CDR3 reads TGCGCCAGCAGCCAAGTACGAGATACTAACTATGGCTACACCTTC. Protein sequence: CASSQVRDTNYGYTF.